This TCR beta chain was retrieved from a study of a mutant IDH1 vaccine in newly diagnosed glioma. Whole-study context: Scheduled for weeks 1, 3, 5, 7, 11, 15, 19 and 23, eight vaccinations were given to patients.

TCRdb's copy holds only in-frame clones and misses some; the assay was immunoSEQ multiplex PCR. The table has roughly 39,000 clones, around three quarters seen once; the top ten hold less than 6.5%. About this clone: Its target is unknown.

Described time point: week 5, during vaccination. Doses of 300 ug of mutant IDH1 20-mer peptide were given with topical imiquimod. This CDR3 contains 13 residues. Germline V gives CDR1 SQVTM, CDR2 ANQGSEA. V dropped 7 bases and J dropped 3; count of bases not matched to a gene: 4. This TCR came from a man aged 40-49 years with glioma. Sequenced here: PBMCs, sampled from a glioma patient whose treatment included an IDH1 peptide vaccine. The chain uses TRBV29-1 and TRBJ2-2; 8 positions match TRBD1. The CDR3 here is CSAGGWDTGELFF. DNA of the CDR3: TGCAGCGCAGGGGGCTGGGACACCGGGGAGCTGTTTTTT.